The 25 T cell receptor beta chains below come from one sample, sequenced in a study of T cells in Graves' hyperthyroidism and ophthalmopathy. The investigators amplified TCR beta CDR3 regions from RNA transcripts. RT-PCR in the first round (using the HTBI primer set) targeted the TCR CDR3. TCRdb reprocessed the multiplex PCR reads with MiXCR, giving one entry per CDR3 protein. Of around 570,000 distinct CDR3 sequences listed, about 20% are singletons. Sequenced input: blood. The receptors stem from a middle-aged man with Graves' ophthalmopathy.

This clonotype occurred many times. This sequence joins TRBV30 and TRBJ2-4; the match to TRBD1 covers 8 bases. CDR1 is GTSNPN, CDR2 SVGIG, per germline (reference sequence). This CDR3 has 13 residues. Losses at the gene ends were 3 bases for V and 8 bases for J; bases not matched to a gene: 6. CDR3 nucleotides: TGTGCCTGGAGGCCCCAGGGGGCATACATTCAGTACTTC. Encoded protein: CAWRPQGAYIQYF.

Turning to this clonotype: A clone one base away is much larger, so this may be a read error. The V call is TRBV20-1, the J call TRBJ2-1; 8 nucleotides line up with TRBD1. Germline V gene sequence: CDR1 DFQATT, CDR2 SNEGSKA (reference sequence). The CDR3 contains 14 residues. CDR3 DNA sequence: TGCAGTGCGGCGGCTGGACAGGGAGGCAATGAGCAGCTCTTC. Protein sequence: CSAAAGQGGNEQLF.

V is TRBV19 and J is TRBJ2-5; 9 bases line up with TRBD1. This CDR3 contains 16 residues. CDR1 and CDR2 (germline): LNHDA, SQIVND (reference sequence). The V segment lost 6 bases and the J segment 4 bases; nucleotides outside the gene matches: 12. CDR3 protein: CASRRAGQGDPETQYF. CDR3 nucleotides: TGTGCCAGTAGACGCGCGGGACAGGGTGACCCAGAGACCCAGTACTTC.

This clonotype was counted only a few times. The rearrangement links TRBV6-5 to TRBJ2-5; 7 bases are shared with TRBD1. V trimming: 1 base; J trimming: 5 bases; junction bases outside the gene matches: 10. The CDR3 totals 16 residues. The germline V gene has CDR1 MNHEY and CDR2 SVGAGI. Here the CDR3 reads CASSYLLGGVGETQYF. CDR3 sequence (DNA): TGTGCCAGCAGTTACTTATTAGGGGGCGTAGGTGAGACCCAGTACTTC.

This clonotype was found many times. The CDR3 sequence: CSAPGLAGGSEQFF. In DNA, the CDR3 is TGCAGTGCTCCGGGACTAGCGGGAGGCTCTGAGCAGTTCTTC. The chain recombines TRBV20-1 with TRBJ2-1; 15 bases match TRBD2. V trimming: 5 bases; J trimming: 9 bases; junction bases outside the gene matches: 5. Germline V lookup: CDR1 DFQATT, CDR2 SNEGSKA (reference sequence). The CDR3 sequence is 14 residues long.

On this clonotype itself: Just one base apart from a much larger clone, this may be a read error. V and J are TRBV2 and TRBJ2-7; D is possibly TRBD1 (6 bases). Germline V lookup: CDR1 SNHLY, CDR2 FYNNEI. The CDR3 covers 12 residues. Trimming took 10 bases from V and 7 from J, leaving 17 bases between them. The CDR3 nucleotides are TGTGCCATCCCGAGACAGGAGGCAGAGCAGTACTTC. This gives the protein CAIPRQEAEQYF.

This clonotype was picked up many times. The chain carries TRBV7-2 and TRBJ2-1; 8 nucleotides align to TRBD2. This CDR3 has 15 amino acids. V lost 1 base and J lost 6; bases outside the gene matches: 5. Germline CDR1 is SGHTA and CDR2 is FQGNSA. DNA for the CDR3: TGTGCCAGCAGCTTAGGGGTCAGCGGGAGCAATGAGCAGTTCTTC. This sequence encodes CASSLGVSGSNEQFF.

This clonotype appeared a few times. The chain carries TRBV29-1 and TRBJ2-7; D not certain. The germline V and J ends were trimmed by 7 bases and 1 base, with 11 bases remaining between them. The CDR3 has 12 residues. Germline CDR1 is SQVTM and CDR2 is ANQGSEA. CDR3 DNA: TGCAGCGGGCTTGGGCCGTCCTACGAGCAGTACTTC. Amino acids: CSGLGPSYEQYF.

This clonotype appeared many times. This chain connects TRBV20-1 to TRBJ2-7; D ambiguous. The CDR3 sequence is 10 residues long. Trimming left V 3 bases short and J 3 bases short, with 3 bases between. From germline, CDR1 is DFQATT and CDR2 SNEGSKA (reference sequence). DNA for the CDR3: TGCAGTGCTAGGAGCTACGAGCAGTACTTC. Amino acid sequence: CSARSYEQYF.

This clonotype was observed at least ten times. Compared with germline, one end of the junction differs, possibly owing to a read error. CDR3 DNA: TGTGCCAGCACCCAAGGACTCGGGACTGCAGACAATGAGCAGTTCTTC. Its translation is CASTQGLGTADNEQFF. This chain links TRBV3-1 with TRBJ2-1; D possibly corresponds to TRBD2 (6 bases). The CDR3 has 16 residues. The germline V gene has CDR1 LGHDT and CDR2 YNNKEL (reference sequence).

V is TRBV5-1 and J is TRBJ2-7; D may be TRBD2 (6 bases). Germline CDR1 and CDR2: SGHRS and YFSETQ. V was clipped by 4 bases and J by 4 bases, with 21 bases between them. The CDR3 totals 16 residues. Here the CDR3 DNA reads TGCGCCAGCAGCCCGGGACTCCTCGACCCGAATTACGAGCAGTACTTC. It codes for CASSPGLLDPNYEQYF.

The table lists this clonotype with a few counts. This sequence joins TRBV2 and TRBJ2-2; 7 bases match TRBD2. The CDR3 is made up of 14 amino acids. The junction had 4 bases not matched to a gene; V was cut back by 6 bases and J by 3 bases. Germline V lookup: CDR1 SNHLY, CDR2 FYNNEI. The DNA for the CDR3 is TGTGCCAGCAGGGGGGGGGACTACACCGGGGAGCTGTTTTTT. Translating it yields CASRGGDYTGELFF.

The chain links TRBV18 to TRBJ1-2; possibly TRBD1 for D (5 bases). In germline, CDR1 is KGHSH, CDR2 LQKENI. This CDR3 has 13 amino acids. Deletions cut 3 bases from V and 1 base from J, with 6 bases between. The CDR3 is CASSPTDNYGYTF. CDR3 DNA: TGTGCCAGCTCACCGACAGATAACTATGGCTACACCTTC.

In its sample, this clonotype was seen many times. The chain joins TRBV30 to TRBJ1-1; possible D gene TRBD1, 5 bases. V was shortened by 0 bases and J by 5 bases, with 7 bases between the two germline ends. The CDR3 length is 12 residues. Germline V gives CDR1 GTSNPN, CDR2 SVGIG (reference sequence). The chain's CDR3 is CAWSVGPTEAFF. In DNA form, the CDR3 reads TGTGCCTGGAGTGTGGGGCCGACTGAAGCTTTCTTT.

The chain employs TRBV6-2 or TRBV6-3 and TRBJ2-1, with a tentative D call TRBD1 (6 bases). CDR3 length equals 14 residues. V lost 4 bases to trimming and J lost 5 bases, with 12 bases between them. Germline values: CDR1 MNHEY, CDR2 SVGEGT. The CDR3 reads CASSFGTKHNEQFF. CDR3 DNA sequence: TGTGCCAGCAGTTTTGGGACAAAACACAATGAGCAGTTCTTC.

This clonotype was seen more than once but under ten times. CDR3 nucleotide sequence: TGTGCCAGCAGCCAGATGCAGGGGATGAACACTGAAGCTTTCTTT. Amino acids: CASSQMQGMNTEAFF. The rearrangement uses TRBV3-1 and TRBJ1-1, with a possible D match to TRBD1 (6 bases). CDR1 is LGHDT and CDR2 is YNNKEL in the germline V gene (reference sequence). The CDR3 spans 15 residues. Between the trimmed V and J ends, which lost 3 bases and 0 bases, there was a span of 11 bases.

V is TRBV19 and J is TRBJ2-3; 10 bases line up with TRBD2. The CDR3 runs 13 residues. J gave up 6 bases and V 10 bases, and 7 bases lay outside the gene matches. Germline V gene sequence: CDR1 LNHDA, CDR2 SQIVND (reference sequence). CDR3 amino acids: CATEAGGGDTQYF. CDR3 bases: TGTGCCACGGAAGCGGGGGGGGGTGATACGCAGTATTTT. Full variable domain (rest looked up from reference TRBV19 and TRBJ2-3): DGGITQSPKYLFRKEGQNVTLSCEQNLNHDAMYWYRQDPGQGLRLIYYSQIVNDFQKGDIAEGYSVSREKKESFPLTVTSAQKNPTAFYLCATEAGGGDTQYFGPGTRLTVL.

This clonotype has at least ten counts. This rearrangement joins TRBV18 to TRBJ1-5; 9 bases agree with TRBD1. The CDR3 runs 14 residues. The junction had 3 bases not matched to a gene; V was cut back by 3 bases and J by 6 bases. CDR1 and CDR2 from the germline V gene are KGHSH and LQKENI. The CDR3 nucleotides are TGTGCCAGCTCACCGGGACAGGGAAGTCAGCCCCAGCATTTT. Amino acids: CASSPGQGSQPQHF.

This clonotype was recorded at least ten times. The chain is built from TRBV28 and TRBJ2-7; D might be TRBD1 (5 bases). CDR1 and CDR2 (germline): MDHEN, SYDVKM. The ends were cut back, 6 bases at V and 4 bases at J, with 19 bases in the middle. This CDR3 spans 15 amino acids. The CDR3 sequence: CASRRGGQGLYEQYF. Written as DNA, the CDR3 is TGTGCCAGCAGACGTGGTGGGCAGGGTCTTTACGAGCAGTACTTC. Full variable domain (remainder filled in from reference TRBV28 and TRBJ2-7): DVKVTQSSRYLVKRTGEKVFLECVQDMDHENMFWYRQDPGLGLRLIYFSYDVKMKEKGDIPEGYSVSREKKERFSLILESASTNQTSMYLCASRRGGQGLYEQYFGPGTRLTVT.

The V gene is TRBV10-3, the J gene TRBJ2-3; no reliable D call. V was pared by 3 bases and J by 8 bases, with 12 bases between. The CDR3 length is 13 residues. CDR1 is ENHRY, CDR2 SYGVKD, per germline. Here the CDR3 reads CAISEVSPVTQYF. Here the CDR3 DNA reads TGTGCCATCAGTGAAGTATCTCCGGTTACGCAGTATTTT.

Many counts were recorded for this clonotype. The chain combines TRBV4-2 with TRBJ2-7; D is undetermined. The CDR3 totals 16 residues. The germline V gene has CDR1 LGHNA and CDR2 YNFKEQ. V gave up 1 base and J gave up 8 bases, with 21 bases separating them. As DNA, the CDR3 is TGTGCCAGCAGCCAAGGAGACCTGGGCCCAGGAAAAAAGCAGTACTTC. Amino acids: CASSQGDLGPGKKQYF.

This clonotype was counted many times. The genes are TRBV7-2 and TRBJ2-3; a weak D match, TRBD2 (6 bases). Trimming removed 1 base at V and 6 bases at J, with 20 bases between. CDR3 length: 17 amino acids. Per germline, CDR1 SGHTA and CDR2 FQGNSA. CDR3 residues: CASSLGVARETGDTQYF. The CDR3 DNA sequence: TGTGCCAGCAGCTTAGGGGTTGCTCGGGAGACCGGGGATACGCAGTATTTT.

The V and J genes are TRBV6-1 and TRBJ2-1; 7 nucleotides agree with TRBD2. Germline lookup yields CDR1 MNHNS and CDR2 SASEGT. The CDR3 covers 15 residues. J lost 1 base, V lost 6 bases, and 6 bases had no gene match. CDR3 DNA: TGTGCCAGCAGGGTAGCGGGTCCATCCTACAATGAGCAGTTCTTC. As protein: CASRVAGPSYNEQFF.

This clonotype was found many times. The rearrangement uses TRBV5-1 and TRBJ2-7; D possibly uses TRBD1 or TRBD2 (6 bases each). Trimming took 5 bases from V and 5 from J, leaving 8 bases between them. The CDR3 spans 11 residues. Germline values: CDR1 SGHRS, CDR2 YFSETQ. The CDR3 nucleotides are TGCGCCAGCAGAAGGGGGGACGAGCAGTACTTC. Its translation: CASRRGDEQYF.

Ten or more counts support this clonotype. The rearrangement joins TRBV11-1 to TRBJ1-6; D is ambiguous. The germline gives CDR1 SGHAT, CDR2 FQDESV (reference sequence). This CDR3 is 13 amino acids long. V was trimmed by 6 bases and J by 10 bases, leaving 13 bases between them. CDR3 residues: CASRALIGSPLHF. The CDR3 bases are TGTGCCAGCAGAGCTCTAATAGGATCACCCCTCCACTTT.